The rows below give T cell receptor beta chains drawn from one sample of a study of T-cell reconstitution after alpha-beta-depleted transplantation in children. TCRdb re-called the PCR reads with MiXCR, one entry per CDR3 protein. The sample carries about 580,000 distinct CDR3 sequences, 23% recorded once. The sequenced sample was PBMCs, mostly from graft donor cells, obtained 360 days after TCRalphabeta/CD19-depleted stem cell transplant. The receptors derive from a boy in the first two years of life who had a stem cell transplant for acute myeloid leukemia, so the T cells may come from the graft donor. The CDR3 runs from the conserved cysteine through the conserved F or W. The order of the fields is CDR3 length, D gene, V gene, clone size, J gene, CDR3 protein, CDR3 DNA. A D gene is named only where the DNA matches it firmly. The size entry is marked missing in some rows and otherwise reads once, few, many or a size class.

16	TRBD2	TRBV5-1	few	TRBJ2-2	CASSLLAVSNTGELFF	TGCGCCAGCAGCTTGCTAGCGGTATCGAACACCGGGGAGCTGTTTTTT
17	TRBD1	TRBV5-1	-	TRBJ2-3	CASSRPGDRPSTDTQYF	TGCGCCAGCAGCCGCCCGGGGGACAGGCCTAGCACAGATACGCAGTATTTT
13	-	TRBV27	-	TRBJ2-7	CASSPLTRGEQYF	TGTGCCAGCAGTCCTCTGACCCGGGGAGAGCAGTACTTC
15	TRBD1	TRBV12-3/TRBV12-4	few	TRBJ2-3	CASSSDRMGTDTQYF	TGTGCCAGCAGTTCGGACAGGATGGGCACAGATACGCAGTATTTT
11	-	TRBV25-1	few	TRBJ2-1	CASAYTNEQFF	TGTGCCAGCGCCTATACTAATGAGCAGTTCTTC
20	TRBD2	TRBV5-1	-	TRBJ2-1	CASSWSPRGLAGANNNEQFF	TGCGCCAGCAGCTGGAGTCCGCGGGGACTAGCGGGGGCCAATAACAATGAGCAGTTCTTC
13	-	TRBV29-1	few	TRBJ1-2	CSVVRPGADGYTF	TGCAGCGTTGTAAGACCGGGAGCGGATGGCTACACCTTC
17	-	TRBV7-2	few	TRBJ2-1	CASSRRTTSRVHNEQFF	TGTGCCAGCAGCCGAAGGACCACGTCAAGGGTCCACAATGAGCAGTTCTTC
15	-	TRBV5-2	-	TRBJ1-5	CAMGPGLRLGQPQHF	TGTGCCATGGGCCCCGGGCTCCGCCTTGGCCAGCCCCAGCATTTT
14	-	TRBV6-1	-	TRBJ2-1	CASRDISSYNEQFF	TGTGCCAGCAGGGACATCAGCTCCTACAATGAGCAGTTCTTC
14	-	TRBV28	many	TRBJ1-5	CASKRLTSNQPQHF	TGTGCCAGCAAAAGACTGACTAGCAATCAGCCCCAGCATTTT
15	-	TRBV6-5	few	TRBJ2-7	CASSYHGKFNYEQYF	TGTGCCAGCAGTTACCACGGGAAGTTCAACTACGAGCAGTACTTC
14	-	TRBV11-3	-	TRBJ2-5	CASSPRDGQETQYF	TGTGCCAGCAGCCCCAGGGATGGGCAAGAGACCCAGTACTTC
12	-	TRBV12-3/TRBV12-4	few	TRBJ1-1	CASSPLGREAFF	TGTGCCAGCAGTCCCTTGGGGAGAGAAGCTTTCTTT
14	TRBD2	TRBV20-1	many	TRBJ2-2	CSASRGGNTGELFF	TGCAGTGCCTCCCGCGGGGGGAACACCGGGGAGCTGTTTTTT
12	-	TRBV27	few	TRBJ2-7	CASSSRGQGQYF	TGTGCCAGCAGTAGCCGAGGGCAGGGGCAGTACTTC
13	TRBD2	TRBV10-3	many	TRBJ2-3	CAISAGGRDTQYF	TGTGCCATCAGTGCCGGGGGGAGAGATACGCAGTATTTT
13	TRBD1	TRBV20-1	few	TRBJ1-2	CSAREGQLYGYTF	TGCAGTGCTAGAGAGGGACAGCTCTATGGCTACACCTTC
11	-	TRBV29-1	many	TRBJ2-3	CSLMSTDTQYF	TGCAGCTTGATGAGCACAGATACGCAGTATTTT
17	-	TRBV2	few	TRBJ2-1	CASRLRLTRDLNNEQFF	TGTGCCAGCAGACTCCGACTCACCCGGGACTTAAACAATGAGCAGTTCTTC
16	TRBD1	TRBV7-9	-	TRBJ2-1	CASSSLLDRDTNEQFF	TGTGCCAGCAGCTCTTTGTTGGACAGGGATACGAATGAGCAGTTCTTC
16	-	TRBV20-1	-	TRBJ2-2	CSLLSRTATNTGELFF	TGCAGTCTGCTTTCAAGGACCGCCACGAACACCGGGGAGCTGTTTTTT
16	TRBD1	TRBV24-1	-	TRBJ2-3	CATSDATGAITDTQYF	TGTGCCACCAGTGACGCCACAGGGGCCATCACAGATACGCAGTATTTT
12	-	TRBV29-1	-	TRBJ1-1	CSVDYLGTEAFF	TGCAGCGTTGATTATCTGGGCACTGAAGCTTTCTTT
15	-	TRBV29-1	many	TRBJ2-3	CSVIRSPRVTDTQYF	TGCAGCGTTATAAGGTCGCCCAGGGTGACAGATACGCAGTATTTT
15	-	TRBV28	few	TRBJ2-5	CASSLYTRHQETQYF	TGTGCCAGCAGTTTATATACAAGGCACCAAGAGACCCAGTACTTC
15	TRBD1	TRBV27	-	TRBJ2-3	CASRGFGQGTDTQYF	TGTGCCAGCAGAGGTTTCGGACAGGGAACAGATACGCAGTATTTT
13	-	TRBV6-1	-	TRBJ2-1	CASGLLEYNEQFF	TGTGCCAGCGGGCTGTTGGAGTACAATGAGCAGTTCTTC
18	TRBD2	TRBV4-1	-	TRBJ2-5	CASSQVGSGGAIQETQYF	TGCGCCAGCAGCCAAGTAGGTAGCGGGGGCGCAATCCAAGAGACCCAGTACTTC
10	-	TRBV20-1	few	TRBJ1-6	CSVQNSPLHF	TGCAGTGTTCAGAATTCACCCCTCCACTTT
13	-	TRBV15	many	TRBJ2-3	CATSNRYADTQYF	TGTGCCACCAGCAACCGATATGCAGATACGCAGTATTTT
14	-	TRBV9	many	TRBJ2-3	CASSANFPTDTQYF	TGTGCCAGCAGCGCAAACTTTCCCACAGATACGCAGTATTTT
13	-	TRBV18	few	TRBJ2-1	CASSPLQDNEQFF	TGTGCCAGCTCACCACTCCAAGACAATGAGCAGTTCTTC
12	-	TRBV18	-	TRBJ2-2	CASSPQAGELFF	TGTGCCAGCTCACCACAAGCCGGGGAGCTGTTTTTT
14	TRBD1	TRBV20-1	many	TRBJ2-5	CSAIPGQGGETQYF	TGCAGTGCCATACCGGGACAGGGTGGAGAGACCCAGTACTTC
15	-	TRBV15	few	TRBJ1-2	CATSREGGHNYGYTF	TGTGCCACCAGCAGAGAGGGGGGGCACAACTATGGCTACACCTTC
14	-	TRBV3-1	few	TRBJ1-1	CASSQWGQNTEAFF	TGTGCCAGCAGCCAATGGGGACAGAACACTGAAGCTTTCTTT
14	-	TRBV12-3/TRBV12-4	many	TRBJ2-1	CASTLMQPYNEQFF	TGTGCCAGCACCCTTATGCAGCCCTACAATGAGCAGTTCTTC
16	-	TRBV7-9	few	TRBJ1-5	CASSLGPGTPNQPQHF	TGTGCCAGCAGCTTAGGTCCCGGGACACCCAATCAGCCCCAGCATTTT
14	-	TRBV7-3	-	TRBJ1-5	CASSLGVKVQPQHF	TGTGCCAGCAGCTTAGGGGTTAAGGTTCAGCCCCAGCATTTT
17	TRBD1	TRBV6-2/TRBV6-3	-	TRBJ2-1	CASSYAIRDRESDEQFF	TGTGCCAGCAGTTACGCGATCCGGGACAGGGAGTCCGATGAGCAGTTCTTC
13	-	TRBV12-3/TRBV12-4	-	TRBJ2-1	CASSLSLVDEQFF	TGTGCCAGCAGTCTTTCGTTGGTAGACGAGCAGTTCTTC
17	-	TRBV4-1	many	TRBJ2-1	CASSQVWAPEGYNEQFF	TGCGCCAGCAGCCAAGTTTGGGCTCCAGAAGGCTACAATGAGCAGTTCTTC
18	-	TRBV5-6	-	TRBJ1-1	CAMSFWVPRQGNNTEAFF	TGTGCCATGAGCTTCTGGGTTCCTCGTCAGGGTAATAACACTGAAGCTTTCTTT
13	-	TRBV3-1	many	TRBJ2-2	CASSQVQVGELFF	TGTGCCAGCAGCCAAGTGCAGGTCGGGGAGCTGTTTTTT
16	-	TRBV5-5	-	TRBJ1-1	CASSPSRRGWGAEAFF	TGTGCCAGCAGCCCCTCAAGGCGGGGTTGGGGGGCTGAAGCTTTCTTT
12	-	TRBV6-5	-	TRBJ2-7	CASSQSIYEQYF	TGTGCCAGCAGTCAGAGTATTTACGAGCAGTACTTC
15	TRBD2	TRBV20-1	many	TRBJ2-5	CSARKSGGARETQYF	TGCAGTGCTAGGAAGAGCGGGGGGGCTAGGGAGACCCAGTACTTC
15	-	TRBV29-1	many	TRBJ2-4	CSVEGTVLAKNIQYF	TGCAGCGTTGAAGGGACAGTTCTAGCCAAAAACATTCAGTACTTC
15	-	TRBV10-3	-	TRBJ1-2	CAITKEGVPFYGYTF	TGTGCCATCACTAAGGAGGGCGTTCCCTTCTATGGCTACACCTTC
15	TRBD1	TRBV6-5	many	TRBJ1-3	CASSYGGTAGNTIYF	TGTGCCAGCAGTTACGGAGGGACAGCTGGAAACACCATATATTTT
14	-	TRBV7-9	-	TRBJ1-1	CASSLSGMYTEAFF	TGTGCCAGCAGCTTATCCGGGATGTACACTGAAGCTTTCTTT